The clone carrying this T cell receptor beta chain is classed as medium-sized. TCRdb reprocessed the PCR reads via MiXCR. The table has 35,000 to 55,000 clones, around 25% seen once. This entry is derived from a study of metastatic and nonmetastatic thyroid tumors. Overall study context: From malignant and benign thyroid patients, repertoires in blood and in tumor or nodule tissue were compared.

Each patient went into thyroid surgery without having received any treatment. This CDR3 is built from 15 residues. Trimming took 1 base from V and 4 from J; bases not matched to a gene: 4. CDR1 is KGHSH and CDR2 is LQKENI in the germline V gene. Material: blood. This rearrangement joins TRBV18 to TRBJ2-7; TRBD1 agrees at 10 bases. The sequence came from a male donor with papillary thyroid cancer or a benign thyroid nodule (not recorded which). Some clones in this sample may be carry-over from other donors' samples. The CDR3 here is CASSPLQGQGYEQYF. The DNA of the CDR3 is TGTGCCAGCTCACCACTCCAGGGACAGGGGTACGAGCAGTACTTC.